These 18 T cell receptor beta chains came from one sample sequenced in a study of blood T cell repertoires in COVID-19. Profiled with immunoSEQ multiplex PCR; TCRdb holds only in-frame clones, not every one. Among about 29,000 clones listed, roughly nine tenths were seen once. What was sequenced was peripheral blood. These receptors were collected from a human donor with active COVID-19. The donor label of this sample is uncertain.

The rearrangement uses TRBV6-1 and TRBJ1-4; unclear D gene. The V gene's germline CDR1 is MNHNS and CDR2 SASEGT. Trimming shortened V by 0 bases and J by 8 bases, and 10 bases separated the two germline ends. This CDR3 is built from 14 residues. This CDR3 is CASSEADEIEKLFF. CDR3 DNA: TGTGCCAGCAGTGAAGCAGATGAGATCGAAAAACTGTTTTTT.

V gene TRBV6-5 combines with J gene TRBJ2-7; D might be TRBD2 (6 bases). This CDR3 is built from 13 residues. Trimming removed 6 bases from V and 2 bases from J, with 11 bases in between. The germline CDR1 and CDR2 sequences are MNHEY and SVGAGI. CDR3 sequence reads: CASRSGLPYEQYF. For the CDR3, the DNA is TGTGCCAGCAGGTCGGGACTTCCCTACGAGCAGTACTTC.

This clone was recorded a few times. This chain links TRBV24-1 with TRBJ2-2; 8 bases fit TRBD1. The ends lost 5 bases at V and 0 bases at J; junction bases unmatched: 4. Germline V lookup: CDR1 KGHDR, CDR2 SFDVKD. The CDR3 is 16 residues long. The CDR3 spells CATSGLTGANTGELFF. The CDR3 DNA is TGTGCCACCAGTGGTCTGACAGGGGCGAACACCGGGGAGCTGTTTTTT.

This clone occurred a few times. The junction and the germline gene differ at one end; a read error may be behind it. The rearrangement uses TRBV7-7 and TRBJ2-3, with D perhaps TRBD1 (6 bases). This CDR3 has 15 amino acids. Per the germline V gene, CDR1 is SSHAT and CDR2 is FNYEAQ (reference sequence). The CDR3, as DNA: TGTGCTAGCAGCTTAACGAGGGGGAGCACAGATACGCAGTATTTT. This codes for CASSLTRGSTDTQYF.

The chain joins TRBV25-1 to TRBJ1-2; 11 bases are a match to TRBD1. V lost 1 base to trimming and J lost 2 bases; unmatched junction nucleotides: 0. This CDR3 region has 15 residues. The germline V gene has CDR1 MGHDK and CDR2 SYGVNS. In nucleotides, the CDR3 is TGTGCCAGCAGTGAATGGACAGGGGGCAACTATGGCTACACCTTC. Its protein product is CASSEWTGGNYGYTF.

This chain connects TRBV6-2 or TRBV6-3 to TRBJ1-2; 10 bases agree with TRBD1. Germline V gene lookup returns CDR1 MNHEY and CDR2 SVGEGT. After removal of 2 bases from V and 1 base from J, the junction contained 10 bases not matched to a gene. This CDR3 is built from 18 residues. This CDR3 reads CASSYLRDRGTINYGYTF. In DNA, the CDR3 is TGTGCCAGCAGTTACCTCCGGGACAGGGGAACCATTAACTATGGCTACACCTTC.

The chain couples TRBV6-6 to TRBJ1-2; unclear D gene. The length of the CDR3 is 13 residues. Per the germline V gene, CDR1 is MNHNY and CDR2 is SVGAGI (reference sequence). Between the trimmed V and J ends, which lost 2 bases and 0 bases, there was a span of 4 bases. The CDR3 region has the DNA TGTGCCAGCAGTTACGACACTAACTATGGCTACACCTTC. Encoded protein: CASSYDTNYGYTF.

The V call is TRBV27, the J call TRBJ1-6, with 7 positions matching TRBD1. This CDR3 comprises 15 residues. V shed 5 bases, J shed 5 bases, and the junction held 6 bases outside the gene matches. Germline assignment: CDR1 MNHEY and CDR2 SMNVEV (reference sequence). CDR3 nucleotides: TGTGCCAGCAGTCCCGGGACAGCAAATAATTCACCCCTCCACTTT. Its translation is CASSPGTANNSPLHF.

The chain employs TRBV28 and TRBJ2-3; possible D gene TRBD2, 7 bases. This CDR3 contains 12 residues. Trimming removed 4 bases at V and 10 bases at J, with 12 bases between. Germline-derived CDR1 and CDR2 are MDHEN and SYDVKM. In DNA form, the CDR3 reads TGTGCCAGCAGTTGGGGGGAGGGGGCGCAGTATTTT. Encoded protein: CASSWGEGAQYF.

This clone rates as large (0.1 to 1%). The CDR3 coding sequence is TGCGCCAGCAGTCACTTTACAGGGCCCCTCCTCTACGAGCAGTACTTC. This codes for CASSHFTGPLLYEQYF. V and J are TRBV23-1 and TRBJ2-7; D is perhaps TRBD1 (6 bases). TRBV23-1 is assigned to the ORF class and has an uncertain function. The germline V and J ends were trimmed by 3 bases and 3 bases, with 18 bases remaining between them. The CDR3 extends over 16 amino acids.

CDR3 region: CASSPGTGGPNTGELFF. The CDR3 region has the DNA TGCGCCAGCAGCCCCGGGACAGGGGGTCCAAACACCGGGGAGCTGTTTTTT. This sequence joins TRBV5-1 and TRBJ2-2; 11 bases are a match to TRBD1. Germline assignment: CDR1 SGHRS and CDR2 YFSETQ. The length of the CDR3 is 17 residues. The trim removed 4 bases at V and 2 bases at J, leaving 7 bases unmatched.

This clone occurred once. The J gene is TRBJ2-2, the V gene TRBV15, with 7 bases matching TRBD1. J lost 0 bases, V lost 5 bases, and 9 bases had no gene match. This CDR3 is 17 amino acids long. Germline CDR1 LNHNV, CDR2 YYDKDF (reference sequence). For the CDR3, the DNA is TGTGCCACCAGCGGACAAAAGGGGGCACCGAACACCGGGGAGCTGTTTTTT. Translating gives CATSGQKGAPNTGELFF.

The chain uses TRBV6-5 and TRBJ2-7, with 8 positions matching TRBD2. In germline, CDR1 is MNHEY, CDR2 SVGAGI. The CDR3 length is 14 residues. The trim removed 6 bases at V and 2 bases at J, leaving 6 bases unmatched. DNA of the CDR3: TGTGCCAGCAGCCCCGCGGGGGGTCCCTACGAGCAGTACTTC. As protein: CASSPAGGPYEQYF.

This sequence joins TRBV10-3 and TRBJ2-3; 9 bases fit TRBD1. CDR1 and CDR2 (germline): ENHRY, SYGVKD. The trim removed 6 bases at V and 1 base at J, leaving 2 bases unmatched. The CDR3 runs 14 residues. The CDR3 here is CAISRTGGTDTQYF. As DNA, the CDR3 is TGTGCCATCAGCAGGACAGGGGGCACAGATACGCAGTATTTT.

V is TRBV28 and J is TRBJ1-5; 8 bases map to TRBD1. Germline CDR1 and CDR2: MDHEN and SYDVKM. V shed 6 bases and J 2 bases; nucleotides not matched to a gene: 3. The CDR3 is 14 residues long. CDR3 in amino acids: CASSGTGGNQPQHF. The CDR3, as DNA: TGTGCCAGCAGCGGGACAGGAGGCAATCAGCCCCAGCATTTT.

The chain combines TRBV4-1 with TRBJ2-5, with D possibly being TRBD1 (5 bases). This CDR3 is 17 amino acids long. V lost 0 bases and J 4 bases, leaving 18 bases between the germline ends. Germline CDR1 is MGHRA and CDR2 is YSYEKL. CDR3 in DNA: TGCGCCAGCAGCCAAGATCCAGGGATCTACGGCAGAGAGACCCAGTACTTC. As protein: CASSQDPGIYGRETQYF.

In this sample, this clone turned up once. The V call is TRBV11-2, the J call TRBJ2-1, with 11 bases aligning to TRBD2. This CDR3 has 15 residues. Germline CDR1 reads SGHAT; CDR2 reads FQNNGV. V was pared by 5 bases and J by 0 bases, with 0 bases of the junction left unmatched. The CDR3, as DNA: TGTGCCAGCAGCGGACTAGCGGGCTCCTACAATGAGCAGTTCTTC. Protein: CASSGLAGSYNEQFF.

This sequence joins TRBV5-1 and TRBJ1-1; the D is unclear. This CDR3 has 14 residues. Germline CDR1 is SGHRS and CDR2 is YFSETQ. V lost 2 bases and J lost 0, with 8 bases in between. CDR3 amino acids: CASSLQSMNTEAFF. The CDR3 nucleotides read TGCGCCAGCAGCTTACAGTCCATGAACACTGAAGCTTTCTTT.